Sequencing of this TCR beta chain was carried out in a study of technical replicates of blood from several donors. The assay was immunoSEQ multiplex PCR, and TCRdb's table has in-frame clones only and misses some. The sample includes 55,000 to 80,000 clones, roughly 97% seen only once; the top ten take roughly 0.21%. Trimming took off 6 bases at V and 5 bases at J, with 7 bases between the two ends. The CDR3 has 12 amino acids. Germline values: CDR1 WNHNN, CDR2 SYGVQD (reference sequence). The rearrangement joins TRBV10-1 to TRBJ2-2; D perhaps matches TRBD1 (5 bases). Sequenced: T cells isolated from PBMCs. The source is a human donor in good health. For the CDR3, the DNA is TGCGCCAGCAGCTCAGGGACCGGGGAGCTGTTTTTT. Protein: CASSSGTGELFF.